A selection of T cell receptor beta chains follows, all from one sample in a study of beta chain features in type 1 diabetes. Assay: immunoSEQ multiplex PCR; the TCRdb copy retains only in-frame clones and omits some. The table includes hundreds of thousands of clones, 15% to 19% detected once. The sample comprised naive CD4+ T cells from blood. The receptors were sampled from a man younger than 35 in good health. Both conserved end residues are part of each CDR3. A D gene is named only where the DNA matches it firmly. Where a row states a size, it is once, few, many or the class of an expanded clone; other rows omit it.

d_call: NA
clone_size: NA
v_call: TRBV7-3
cdr3_length: 16
j_call: TRBJ2-2
cdr3_aa: CASSRPVGQHTGELFF
cdr3_nt: TGTGCCAGCAGCCGGCCGGTGGGACAACACACCGGGGAGCTGTTTTTT

d_call: NA
clone_size: few
v_call: TRBV4-3
cdr3_length: 14
j_call: TRBJ2-2
cdr3_aa: CASSRVSDTGELFF
cdr3_nt: TGCGCCAGCAGCCGCGTCTCCGATACCGGGGAGCTGTTTTTT

d_call: NA
clone_size: few
v_call: TRBV5-6
cdr3_length: 14
j_call: TRBJ2-6
cdr3_aa: CASSPSTGANVLTF
cdr3_nt: TGTGCCAGCAGCCCTTCTACAGGGGCCAACGTCCTGACTTTC

d_call: NA
clone_size: NA
v_call: TRBV29-1
cdr3_length: 12
j_call: TRBJ2-1
cdr3_aa: CSATQGVNEQFF
cdr3_nt: TGCAGCGCCACACAGGGTGTGAATGAGCAGTTCTTC

d_call: NA
clone_size: NA
v_call: TRBV4-3
cdr3_length: 14
j_call: TRBJ2-7
cdr3_aa: CASSQGGSSYEQYF
cdr3_nt: TGCGCCAGCAGCCAAGGAGGGAGCTCCTACGAGCAGTACTTC

d_call: NA
clone_size: few
v_call: TRBV5-1
cdr3_length: 14
j_call: TRBJ1-2
cdr3_aa: CASSLGPGEYGYTF
cdr3_nt: TGCGCCAGCAGCCTCGGGCCAGGGGAATATGGCTACACCTTC

d_call: NA
clone_size: NA
v_call: TRBV9
cdr3_length: 16
j_call: TRBJ2-7
cdr3_aa: CASSVRSGAGHYEQYF
cdr3_nt: TGTGCCAGCAGCGTCCGTAGTGGGGCGGGGCATTACGAGCAGTACTTC

d_call: TRBD1
clone_size: few
v_call: TRBV28
cdr3_length: 15
j_call: TRBJ2-3
cdr3_aa: CASSTGGAWTDTQYF
cdr3_nt: TGTGCCAGCAGTACAGGGGGCGCATGGACAGATACGCAGTATTTT

d_call: NA
clone_size: NA
v_call: TRBV7-2
cdr3_length: 13
j_call: TRBJ1-5
cdr3_aa: CASSVTLNQPQHF
cdr3_nt: TGTGCCAGCAGCGTGACACTTAATCAGCCCCAGCATTTT

d_call: NA
clone_size: NA
v_call: TRBV7-2
cdr3_length: 12
j_call: TRBJ2-3
cdr3_aa: CASSLKGDTQYF
cdr3_nt: TGTGCCAGCAGCTTAAAAGGAGATACGCAGTATTTT

d_call: NA
clone_size: NA
v_call: TRBV10-1
cdr3_length: 14
j_call: TRBJ1-2
cdr3_aa: CASSESSGVGGYTF
cdr3_nt: TGCGCCAGCAGTGAGTCGTCGGGGGTTGGTGGCTACACCTTC

d_call: TRBD2
clone_size: NA
v_call: TRBV5-1
cdr3_length: 14
j_call: TRBJ2-3
cdr3_aa: CASSTSGGTDTQYF
cdr3_nt: TGCGCCAGCAGCACTAGCGGGGGGACAGATACGCAGTATTTT

d_call: TRBD1
clone_size: NA
v_call: TRBV5-1
cdr3_length: 15
j_call: TRBJ2-1
cdr3_aa: CASSIMGQLTNEQFF
cdr3_nt: TGCGCCAGCAGCATAATGGGACAGTTAACCAATGAGCAGTTCTTC

d_call: TRBD1
clone_size: NA
v_call: TRBV9
cdr3_length: 14
j_call: TRBJ1-3
cdr3_aa: CASSVGDRGNTIYF
cdr3_nt: TGTGCCAGCAGTGTAGGGGACAGGGGGAACACCATATATTTT

d_call: NA
clone_size: NA
v_call: TRBV21-1
cdr3_length: 14
j_call: TRBJ2-3
cdr3_aa: CASSKGRKGDTQYF
cdr3_nt: TGTGCCAGCAGCAAAGGGAGGAAAGGGGATACGCAGTATTTT

d_call: TRBD1
clone_size: NA
v_call: TRBV6-5
cdr3_length: 15
j_call: TRBJ2-7
cdr3_aa: CASSMADRGSYEQYF
cdr3_nt: TGTGCCAGCAGCATGGCTGACAGGGGGAGTTACGAGCAGTACTTC

d_call: TRBD1
clone_size: few
v_call: TRBV28
cdr3_length: 15
j_call: TRBJ1-2
cdr3_aa: CASQSRTGSPYGYTF
cdr3_nt: TGTGCCAGCCAATCAAGGACAGGGAGCCCCTATGGCTACACCTTC

d_call: TRBD1
clone_size: few
v_call: TRBV2
cdr3_length: 15
j_call: TRBJ2-3
cdr3_aa: CASKSMGQLGDTQYF
cdr3_nt: TGTGCCAGCAAATCGATGGGACAGTTGGGAGATACGCAGTATTTT

d_call: NA
clone_size: few
v_call: TRBV2
cdr3_length: 11
j_call: TRBJ2-4
cdr3_aa: CASSGEIERYF
cdr3_nt: TGTGCCAGCAGTGGTGAGATTGAACGGTACTTC

d_call: NA
clone_size: NA
v_call: TRBV27
cdr3_length: 15
j_call: TRBJ2-7
cdr3_aa: CASSSLTHVIGEQYF
cdr3_nt: TGTGCCAGCAGTTCCTTGACCCACGTCATTGGCGAGCAGTACTTC

d_call: TRBD2
clone_size: NA
v_call: TRBV13
cdr3_length: 17
j_call: TRBJ2-2
cdr3_aa: CASSPLRASGDTGELFF
cdr3_nt: TGTGCCAGCAGCCCGCTCAGGGCTAGCGGCGACACCGGGGAGCTGTTTTTT

d_call: NA
clone_size: NA
v_call: TRBV7-2
cdr3_length: 11
j_call: TRBJ1-2
cdr3_aa: CASSIGYGYTF
cdr3_nt: TGTGCCAGCAGCATAGGTTATGGCTACACCTTC

d_call: TRBD1
clone_size: NA
v_call: TRBV19
cdr3_length: 14
j_call: TRBJ1-2
cdr3_aa: CASSFRQGPYGYTF
cdr3_nt: TGTGCCAGTAGCTTCCGACAGGGACCCTATGGCTACACCTTC

d_call: NA
clone_size: NA
v_call: TRBV28
cdr3_length: 11
j_call: TRBJ2-1
cdr3_aa: CASSLFLELVF
cdr3_nt: TGTGCCAGCAGTTTATTCCTCGAGTTGGTCTTC

d_call: NA
clone_size: few
v_call: TRBV23-1
cdr3_length: 14
j_call: TRBJ2-4
cdr3_aa: CASTIAVAKNIQYF
cdr3_nt: TGCGCCAGCACCATAGCGGTAGCCAAAAACATTCAGTACTTC

d_call: TRBD1
clone_size: NA
v_call: TRBV7-9
cdr3_length: 14
j_call: TRBJ1-4
cdr3_aa: CASSRDRGNEKLFF
cdr3_nt: TGTGCCAGCAGTAGGGACAGGGGGAACGAAAAACTGTTTTTT

d_call: NA
clone_size: few
v_call: TRBV6-1
cdr3_length: 18
j_call: TRBJ2-6
cdr3_aa: CASSEDGRGRSGANVLTF
cdr3_nt: TGTGCCAGCAGTGAAGACGGCAGGGGTAGATCTGGGGCCAACGTCCTGACTTTC

d_call: NA
clone_size: NA
v_call: TRBV7-9
cdr3_length: 16
j_call: TRBJ2-7
cdr3_aa: CASSLEGVTFSYEQYF
cdr3_nt: TGTGCCAGCAGCTTAGAAGGAGTTACCTTCTCCTACGAGCAGTACTTC

d_call: NA
clone_size: NA
v_call: TRBV7-8
cdr3_length: 14
j_call: TRBJ2-3
cdr3_aa: CASSHRQALDTQYF
cdr3_nt: TGTGCCAGCAGCCACCGACAGGCTCTTGATACGCAGTATTTT

d_call: NA
clone_size: once
v_call: TRBV30
cdr3_length: 15
j_call: TRBJ2-3
cdr3_aa: CAWSHHRVLQDTQYF
cdr3_nt: TGTGCCTGGAGCCATCACAGGGTTTTGCAAGATACGCAGTATTTT

d_call: NA
clone_size: NA
v_call: TRBV27
cdr3_length: 13
j_call: TRBJ1-1
cdr3_aa: CASSLQQYTEAFF
cdr3_nt: TGTGCCAGCAGTTTACAACAGTACACTGAAGCTTTCTTT

d_call: TRBD1
clone_size: NA
v_call: TRBV4-3
cdr3_length: 16
j_call: TRBJ1-4
cdr3_aa: CASSHLEGTGLEKLFF
cdr3_nt: TGCGCCAGCAGCCACCTGGAGGGGACAGGGCTTGAAAAACTGTTTTTT

d_call: NA
clone_size: NA
v_call: TRBV10-3
cdr3_length: 14
j_call: TRBJ2-7
cdr3_aa: CAISLDKKVSEQYF
cdr3_nt: TGTGCCATCAGCTTGGACAAGAAAGTAAGCGAGCAGTACTTC

d_call: NA
clone_size: NA
v_call: TRBV7-6
cdr3_length: 20
j_call: TRBJ2-6
cdr3_aa: CASSFDLARRSLSGANVLTF
cdr3_nt: TGTGCCAGCAGCTTTGACTTGGCGAGACGGTCGCTCTCTGGGGCCAACGTCCTGACTTTC

d_call: NA
clone_size: NA
v_call: TRBV7-9
cdr3_length: 15
j_call: TRBJ1-1
cdr3_aa: CASSLGRGLFFEAFF
cdr3_nt: TGTGCCAGCAGCTTAGGTCGGGGACTTTTTTTTGAAGCTTTCTTT

d_call: TRBD2
clone_size: NA
v_call: TRBV9
cdr3_length: 16
j_call: TRBJ2-5
cdr3_aa: CASSRGTSGGQETQYF
cdr3_nt: TGTGCCAGCAGCCGAGGGACTAGCGGGGGTCAAGAGACCCAGTACTTC

d_call: NA
clone_size: NA
v_call: TRBV7-2
cdr3_length: 14
j_call: TRBJ2-7
cdr3_aa: CASSENRDSYEQYF
cdr3_nt: TGTGCCAGCAGCGAGAACCGGGACTCCTACGAGCAGTACTTC

d_call: NA
clone_size: few
v_call: TRBV9
cdr3_length: 15
j_call: TRBJ2-5
cdr3_aa: CASSVNVQYQETQYF
cdr3_nt: TGTGCCAGCAGCGTAAATGTGCAGTACCAAGAGACCCAGTACTTC

d_call: TRBD1
clone_size: few
v_call: TRBV7-2
cdr3_length: 15
j_call: TRBJ2-7
cdr3_aa: CASSSSRGSSYEQYF
cdr3_nt: TGTGCCAGCAGCTCGAGCAGGGGGAGCTCCTACGAGCAGTACTTC

d_call: NA
clone_size: few
v_call: TRBV18
cdr3_length: 12
j_call: TRBJ2-7
cdr3_aa: CASSPGLTEQYF
cdr3_nt: TGTGCCAGCTCACCAGGGTTAACCGAGCAGTACTTC

d_call: TRBD2
clone_size: NA
v_call: TRBV18
cdr3_length: 14
j_call: TRBJ2-3
cdr3_aa: CATSGTSTTDTQYF
cdr3_nt: TGTGCCACCTCCGGGACTAGCACAACAGATACGCAGTATTTT